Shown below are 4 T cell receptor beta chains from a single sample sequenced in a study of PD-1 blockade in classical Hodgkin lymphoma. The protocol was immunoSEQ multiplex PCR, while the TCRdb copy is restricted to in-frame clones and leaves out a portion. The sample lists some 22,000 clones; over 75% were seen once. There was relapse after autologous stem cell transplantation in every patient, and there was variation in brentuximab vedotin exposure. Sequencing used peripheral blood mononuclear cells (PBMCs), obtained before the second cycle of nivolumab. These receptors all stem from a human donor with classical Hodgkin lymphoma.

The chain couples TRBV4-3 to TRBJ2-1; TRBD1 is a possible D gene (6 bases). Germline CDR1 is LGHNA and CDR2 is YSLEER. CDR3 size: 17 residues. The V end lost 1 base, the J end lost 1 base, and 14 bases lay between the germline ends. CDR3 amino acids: CASSQALTGYSYNEQFF. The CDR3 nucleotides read TGCGCCAGCAGCCAAGCCCTCACAGGGTATTCCTACAATGAGCAGTTCTTC.

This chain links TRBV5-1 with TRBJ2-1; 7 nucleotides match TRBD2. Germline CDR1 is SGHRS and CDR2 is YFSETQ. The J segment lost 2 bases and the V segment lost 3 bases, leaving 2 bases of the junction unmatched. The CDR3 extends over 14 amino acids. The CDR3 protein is CASSSGTTYNEQFF. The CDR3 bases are TGCGCCAGCAGCTCTGGGACTACCTACAATGAGCAGTTCTTC.

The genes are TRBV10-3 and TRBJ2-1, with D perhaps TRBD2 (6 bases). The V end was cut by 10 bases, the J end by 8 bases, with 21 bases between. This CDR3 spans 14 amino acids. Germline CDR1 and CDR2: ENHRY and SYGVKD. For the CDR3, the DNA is TGTGCCACCTCGTCCGGGACTCTGAGGGATGAGCAGTTCTTC. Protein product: CATSSGTLRDEQFF.

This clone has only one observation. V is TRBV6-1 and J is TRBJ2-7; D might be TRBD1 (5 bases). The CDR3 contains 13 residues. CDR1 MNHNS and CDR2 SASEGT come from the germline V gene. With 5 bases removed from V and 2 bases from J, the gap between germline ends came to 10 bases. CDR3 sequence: CASSRQSAYEQYV. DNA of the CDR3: TGTGCCAGCAGTAGACAGAGCGCCTACGAGCAGTACGTC.